A single T cell receptor beta chain is shown here with its context. This entry comes from a study of identical twins. Via MiXCR, TCRdb re-called the 5' RACE reads, giving one row per CDR3 protein. Here the sample spans 120,000 to 150,000 distinct CDR3 sequences, roughly 3.5% being singletons. The CDR3 covers 13 residues. Trimming shortened V by 2 bases and J by 7 bases, and 14 bases separated the two germline ends. Germline CDR1 is GTSNPN and CDR2 is SVGIG (reference sequence). Sequences were obtained from memory T cells sorted from blood. The sequence came from a man between 18 and 35 years old in good health. V is TRBV30 and J is TRBJ1-1; D is unresolved. The CDR3 region has the DNA TGTGCCTGGAGTCTGTTGGCAGAGAATGAAGCTTTCTTT. It is translated as CAWSLLAENEAFF.